The 14 T cell receptor beta chains reported below all come from one sample, sequenced in a study of Ad26.COV2.S vaccination and SARS-CoV-2 variants. Treatment described: 15 to 20 received Ad26.COV2.S at low or high dose, single or two shots; 5 received placebo; per-sample allocation not given. It was on day 63 after the first vaccine or placebo injection that samples were taken. Clones were read by immunoSEQ multiplex PCR, and TCRdb kept only the in-frame ones, dropping some. Of nearly 400,000 clones listed, approximately 91% are singletons. Sequenced material: peripheral blood, taken in a trial of Ad26.COV2.S vaccine versus placebo. These receptors were taken from a person between 18 and 65 years old who received the Ad26.COV2.S COVID-19 vaccine or a placebo.

The V and J genes are TRBV9 and TRBJ2-1; D not resolved. The germline V and J ends were trimmed by 3 bases and 0 bases, with 13 bases remaining between them. This CDR3 spans 16 amino acids. The germline V gene has CDR1 SGDLS and CDR2 YYNGEE. This CDR3 is CASSALGPGSYNEQFF. DNA for the CDR3: TGTGCCAGCAGCGCCCTAGGGCCGGGCTCCTACAATGAGCAGTTCTTC.

The CDR3 DNA reads as TGTGCCAGCAGCTCCGACCCAGCCTACAATGAGCAGTTCTTC. Its protein product is CASSSDPAYNEQFF. The genes are TRBV7-8 and TRBJ2-1; no clear D gene. Germline-derived CDR1 and CDR2 are SGHVS and FQNEAQ. This CDR3 is 14 amino acids long. Deletions cut 4 bases from V and 2 bases from J, with 9 bases between.

The chain couples TRBV14 to TRBJ2-1; TRBD2 matches 14 bases. Trimming removed 4 bases from V and 8 bases from J; junction bases left unmatched: 10. Germline loops: CDR1 SGHDN, CDR2 FVKESK. The CDR3 has 17 amino acids. CDR3: CASSPLQGLAGVDEQFF. CDR3 sequence (DNA): TGTGCCAGCAGCCCGCTCCAGGGACTAGCGGGAGTTGATGAGCAGTTCTTC. Variable domain in full (rest from reference TRBV14 and TRBJ2-1): EAGVTQFPSHSVIEKGQTVTLRCDPISGHDNLYWYRRVMGKEIKFLLHFVKESKQDESGMPNNRFLAERTGGTYSTLKVQPAELEDSGVYFCASSPLQGLAGVDEQFFGPGTRLTVL.

The V call is TRBV7-9, the J call TRBJ2-7; D is possibly TRBD2 (6 bases). Germline V gene lookup returns CDR1 SEHNR and CDR2 FQNEAQ (reference sequence). V was trimmed by 2 bases and J by 3 bases, leaving 17 bases between them. CDR3 length equals 16 residues. The CDR3 DNA sequence: TGTGCCAGCAGCTTAACGGGACTCTCGGGGGACTACGAGCAGTACTTC. Protein sequence: CASSLTGLSGDYEQYF.

This rearrangement joins TRBV28 to TRBJ1-2; D remains ambiguous. This CDR3 comprises 13 residues. Germline assignment: CDR1 MDHEN and CDR2 SYDVKM. V gave up 2 bases and J gave up 9 bases, with 13 bases separating them. The CDR3 nucleotides read TGTGCCAGCAGTTTAGATGTGCCCCCCAGCTACACCTTC. It encodes CASSLDVPPSYTF.

This clone was detected only once. This chain connects TRBV6-6 to TRBJ1-1, with TRBD1 as a possible D gene (5 bases). V lost 5 bases and J lost 4, with 17 bases in between. CDR1 is MNHNY and CDR2 is SVGAGI in the germline V gene (reference sequence). The CDR3 extends over 15 amino acids. For the CDR3, the DNA is TGTGCCAGCAGTAAAAGCAGGGCGGGAGGCACTGAAGCTTTCTTT. It specifies CASSKSRAGGTEAFF.

There are a few counts of this clone. The chain carries TRBV25-1 and TRBJ1-4; the match to TRBD1 covers 10 bases. After removal of 5 bases from V and 8 bases from J, the junction contained 11 bases not matched to a gene. The CDR3 consists of 16 residues. CDR1 and CDR2 (germline): MGHDK, SYGVNS. CDR3 sequence: CASSIHTGTGVEKLFF. The CDR3 bases are TGTGCCAGCAGTATCCATACCGGGACAGGGGTCGAAAAACTGTTTTTT.

The rearrangement joins TRBV28 to TRBJ2-7; D may be TRBD2 (6 bases). Germline V gene lookup returns CDR1 MDHEN and CDR2 SYDVKM. The V and J ends lost 2 bases and 3 bases respectively, with 11 bases between them. This CDR3 contains 14 residues. In DNA form, the CDR3 reads TGTGCCAGCAGTTTAGGGCGGGACCACTACGAGCAGTACTTC. It yields the protein CASSLGRDHYEQYF.

The chain couples TRBV2 to TRBJ2-3, with D unresolved. V lost 2 bases and J lost 6, with 15 bases in between. The CDR3 length is 15 residues. Germline lookup yields CDR1 SNHLY and CDR2 FYNNEI. The CDR3 sequence: CASSESGLSHDTQYF. The CDR3 DNA reads as TGTGCCAGCAGTGAATCTGGGCTGTCACATGATACGCAGTATTTT.

CDR3 sequence reads: CASSYPTEQYF. CDR3 DNA: TGTGCCAGCAGTTACCCAACCGAGCAGTACTTC. This rearrangement joins TRBV6-2 or TRBV6-3 to TRBJ2-7; no clear D gene. The germline CDR1 and CDR2 sequences are MNHEY and SVGEGT. Trimming removed 2 bases from V and 6 bases from J, with 5 bases in between. CDR3 size: 11 residues.

The genes are TRBV7-9 and TRBJ1-3; 7 nucleotides line up with TRBD1. In germline, CDR1 is SEHNR, CDR2 FQNEAQ (reference sequence). The junction had 0 bases not matched to a gene; V was cut back by 2 bases and J by 2 bases. The CDR3 length is 14 residues. The CDR3 is CASSLTGAGNTIYF. For the CDR3, the DNA is TGTGCCAGCAGCTTAACAGGGGCTGGAAACACCATATATTTT.

The J gene is TRBJ2-5, the V gene TRBV11-3; 10 bases map to TRBD2. J gave up 5 bases and V 5 bases, and 5 bases lay outside the gene matches. From germline, CDR1 is SGHNT and CDR2 YENEEA. This CDR3 has 14 residues. Here the CDR3 reads CASSRAGGPETQYF. DNA of the CDR3: TGTGCCAGCAGCCGAGCGGGAGGGCCGGAGACCCAGTACTTC.

The rearrangement links TRBV4-2 to TRBJ2-3; D not resolved. Between the trimmed V and J ends, which lost 1 base and 5 bases, there was a span of 4 bases. The CDR3 runs to 12 residues. From germline, CDR1 is LGHNA and CDR2 YNFKEQ. CDR3 bases: TGTGCCAGCAGCCAAGTAAAAGATACGCAGTATTTT. Its protein is CASSQVKDTQYF.

This clone was seen only a few times. CDR3 in DNA: TGTGCCATCAGTGAGTCCACGGGTCAGCCCCAGCATTTT. It translates to CAISESTGQPQHF. The V call is TRBV10-3, the J call TRBJ1-5; D is uncertain. Trimming shortened V by 0 bases and J by 6 bases, and 6 bases separated the two germline ends. The CDR3 has 13 residues. CDR1 and CDR2 from the germline V gene are ENHRY and SYGVKD.